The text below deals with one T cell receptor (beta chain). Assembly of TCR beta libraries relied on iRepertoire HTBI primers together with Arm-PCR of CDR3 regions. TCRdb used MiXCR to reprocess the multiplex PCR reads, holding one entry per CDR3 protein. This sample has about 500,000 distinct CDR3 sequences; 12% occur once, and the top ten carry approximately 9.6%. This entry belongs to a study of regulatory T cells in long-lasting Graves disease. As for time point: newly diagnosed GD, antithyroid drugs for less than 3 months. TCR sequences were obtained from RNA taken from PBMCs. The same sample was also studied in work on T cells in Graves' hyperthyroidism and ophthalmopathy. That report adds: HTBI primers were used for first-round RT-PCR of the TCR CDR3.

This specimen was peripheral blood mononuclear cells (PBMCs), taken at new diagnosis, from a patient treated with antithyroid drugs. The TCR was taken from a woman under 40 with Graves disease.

The CDR3 protein is CASSNVREFRVKGQFF. The DNA for the CDR3 is TGTGCCAGCAGCAACGTGCGGGAGTTTCGGGTAAAAGGGCAGTTCTTC. The chain uses TRBV6-1 and TRBJ2-1; TRBD2 agrees at 7 bases. This CDR3 has 16 amino acids. The V gene end was trimmed by 6 bases and the J gene end by 12 bases; junction bases not matched to a gene: 20. Germline CDR1 is MNHNS and CDR2 is SASEGT.